This entry lists 11 T cell receptor beta chains sequenced from one sample in a study of cytomegalovirus exposure and HLA in healthy donors (dated by TCRdb to about 2017). The protocol used for the library was the immunoSEQ multiplex PCR assay. For the multiplex PCR, a mixture combining 60 forward primers for TCR Vbeta segments and 13 reverse primers for TCR Jbeta segments was used. TCRdb holds this immuneACCESS table with in-frame rearrangements only. Some clones are missing; in checked studies, unresolved V genes explain under half, and the rest has no known cause. Within this sample are about 120,000 clones, with about 70% of them counted one time only. The ten largest clones capture more than 10% of the sample. The source material was PBMCs. Source of these receptors: a woman between 35 and 50 years old in good health and CMV-seropositive.

This clone was detected only a few times. The gene calls are TRBV7-9 and TRBJ2-5, with TRBD1 as a possible D gene (6 bases). The germline CDR1 and CDR2 sequences are SEHNR and FQNEAQ (reference sequence). V was cut by 5 bases and J by 5 bases, with 18 bases left in between. This CDR3 region has 15 residues. The chain's CDR3 is CASSLTGTYGETQYF. CDR3 DNA: TGTGCCAGCAGCCTGACCGGGACATATGGGGAGACCCAGTACTTC.

The CDR3 spells CASSPGAEGPQHF. CDR3 DNA sequence: TGTGCCAGCTCACCGGGCGCCGAGGGGCCCCAGCATTTT. The chain is built from TRBV18 and TRBJ1-5; D uncertain. Germline values: CDR1 KGHSH, CDR2 LQKENI. V dropped 3 bases and J dropped 9 bases, with 12 bases sitting between them. This CDR3 has 13 residues.

The genes are TRBV5-1 and TRBJ2-4; 10 nucleotides agree with TRBD2. This CDR3 has 15 residues. Germline CDR1 SGHRS, CDR2 YFSETQ. V trimming: 0 bases; J trimming: 4 bases; junction bases outside the gene matches: 1. The CDR3 bases are TGCGCCAGCAGCTTGGGGACTAGCGGTAAAAACATTCAGTACTTC. This gives the protein CASSLGTSGKNIQYF.

This clone was seen more than once but under ten times. The chain has TRBV7-9 and TRBJ2-5, with a possible D match to TRBD2 (5 bases). Trimming left V 5 bases short and J 0 bases short, with 10 bases between. The CDR3 covers 14 residues. Per the germline V gene, CDR1 is SEHNR and CDR2 is FQNEAQ (reference sequence). CDR3 amino acids: CASSPGLYQETQYF. For the CDR3, the DNA is TGTGCCAGCAGCCCTGGACTGTACCAAGAGACCCAGTACTTC.

Of note for this clone: At one end, the junction sequence differs from germline, possibly due to a read error. The V call is TRBV19, the J call TRBJ2-2; TRBD1 matches at 8 bases. Per germline, CDR1 LNHDA and CDR2 SQIVND (reference sequence). The CDR3 is 15 amino acids. CDR3 amino acids: CPLSSGGSSTGELFF. DNA of the CDR3: TGCCCACTATCTTCAGGGGGCTCTAGCACCGGGGAGCTGTTTTTT.

This clone was detected once. V is TRBV9 and J is TRBJ1-2; D possibly corresponds to TRBD1 (5 bases). Trimming stripped 1 base from V and 2 bases from J, with 6 bases between. The germline V gene has CDR1 SGDLS and CDR2 YYNGEE. The CDR3 sequence is 13 residues long. The CDR3 bases are TGTGCCAGCAGCGTACAGGGAAACTATGGCTACACCTTC. Translation gives CASSVQGNYGYTF.

The chain recombines TRBV5-1 with TRBJ1-1; 7 bases fit TRBD1. The CDR3 covers 14 residues. The V gene end was trimmed by 4 bases and the J gene end by 1 base; junction bases not matched to a gene: 4. CDR1 is SGHRS, CDR2 YFSETQ, per germline. The CDR3 sequence is CASSDRVGNTEAFF. CDR3 DNA: TGCGCCAGCAGCGACAGGGTCGGGAACACTGAAGCTTTCTTT.

The chain uses TRBV5-1 and TRBJ2-5; 9 bases are shared with TRBD2. From germline, CDR1 is SGHRS and CDR2 YFSETQ. The CDR3 runs 15 residues. Trimming took 0 bases from V and 2 from J; bases not matched to a gene: 2. The CDR3 region is CASSLGSGGQETQYF. The CDR3 nucleotides are TGCGCCAGCAGCTTGGGGAGCGGGGGGCAAGAGACCCAGTACTTC.

The rearrangement uses TRBV19 and TRBJ1-4; no reliable D call. CDR3 length: 13 amino acids. V was clipped by 7 bases and J by 5 bases, with 11 bases between them. The germline CDR1 and CDR2 sequences are LNHDA and SQIVND (reference sequence). CDR3 region: CASKKALNEKLFF. DNA of the CDR3: TGTGCCAGTAAAAAAGCCCTCAATGAAAAACTGTTTTTT.

The rearrangement uses TRBV5-1 and TRBJ2-7; 7 bases fit TRBD1. The V gene's germline CDR1 is SGHRS and CDR2 YFSETQ. This CDR3 contains 15 residues. V lost 0 bases to trimming and J lost 4 bases; unmatched junction nucleotides: 7. CDR3 protein: CASSLVNRGRYEQYF. DNA of the CDR3: TGCGCCAGCAGCTTGGTAAACAGGGGTAGGTACGAGCAGTACTTC.

This chain uses TRBV5-4 with TRBJ1-4; TRBD1 matches at 7 bases. The germline V gene encodes CDR1 SGHNT and CDR2 YYREEE (reference sequence). V was pared by 0 bases and J by 7 bases, with 6 bases of the junction left unmatched. The CDR3 is made up of 15 amino acids. Here the CDR3 DNA reads TGTGCCAGCAGCTTGGAACCTGACAGGGTTGAAAAACTGTTTTTT. It is translated as CASSLEPDRVEKLFF.